The sequence of this T cell receptor (beta chain) was determined in a study of blood T cell repertoires in COVID-19. In the original processing: Nucleated cell number was recorded as an estimate derived from reference gene primer amplification. Assay used: immunoSEQ multiplex PCR; TCRdb lists only in-frame clones, some missing. D and trimming were read from the DNA, whereas the V and J calls and clone size are those reported in that table. Of 650,000 to 800,000 clones in the sample, 80% to 90% were seen once. This CDR3 spans 17 amino acids. Germline CDR1 LNHDA, CDR2 SQIVND (reference sequence). Trimming cost V 4 bases and J 7 bases; bases outside gene matches: 10.

The origin of this receptor is a woman in her late teens or twenties with acute or convalescent COVID-19. Sequences were obtained from peripheral blood. The V gene is TRBV19, the J gene TRBJ1-6; 10 positions agree with TRBD1. Here the CDR3 DNA reads TGTGCCAGTAGTAAAGCCGGGACAGGGGCCCTAAATTCACCCCTCCACTTT. The encoded protein is CASSKAGTGALNSPLHF.